This TCR beta chain was documented in a study of cytomegalovirus exposure and HLA in healthy donors. The V gene's germline CDR1 is SGDLS and CDR2 YYNGEE. This CDR3 is 13 amino acids long. Trimming removed 0 bases at V and 6 bases at J, with 10 bases between. The PCR used 60 Vbeta and 13 Jbeta primers. This table comes from immunoSEQ multiplex PCR, and its TCRdb copy is limited to in-frame clones, with some not included. Seen here are some 120,000 clones, 15% to 20% observed once, and the top ten hold approximately 2.6%. The chain combines TRBV9 with TRBJ2-7; D ambiguous. The clonotype originates from a female donor in good health and CMV-seropositive. What was sequenced was PBMCs. CDR3 sequence: CASSVETSGEQYF. The DNA of the CDR3 is TGTGCCAGCAGCGTAGAGACTTCCGGCGAGCAGTACTTC.